These 26 T cell receptor beta chains came from one sample sequenced in a study of response to subunit inactivated influenza vaccine. TCRdb processed the RT-PCR reads anew with MiXCR; each CDR3 protein has one entry. The sample lists about 700,000 distinct CDR3 sequences, approximately 14% occurring once. The source material was PBMCs from blood, sampled 11 to 12 days after vaccination. These receptors originate from a man between 45 and 60 years old who received an inactivated influenza vaccine.

This clonotype turned up a few times. The CDR3 DNA follows: TGTGCCAGCAGCCAAGTGGTAACAGGGAACACCGGGGAGCTGTTTTTT. Translating it yields CASSQVVTGNTGELFF. This rearrangement joins TRBV3-1 to TRBJ2-2; possibly TRBD1 for D (5 bases). Germline V CDR1 and CDR2: LGHDT, YNNKEL (reference sequence). The V gene lost 1 base and the J gene lost 1 base, with 10 bases spanning the gap. This CDR3 comprises 16 residues.

V and J are TRBV6-5 and TRBJ2-5; TRBD1 aligns across 8 bases. Germline lookup yields CDR1 MNHEY and CDR2 SVGAGI. The CDR3 is 17 residues long. The V segment lost 6 bases and the J segment 0 bases; nucleotides outside the gene matches: 12. The CDR3 is CASSQTWTGSYQETQYF. The CDR3 nucleotides are TGTGCCAGCAGCCAAACCTGGACAGGGAGCTACCAAGAGACCCAGTACTTC.

On this clonotype itself: At one end the junction does not follow the germline gene, possibly because of a read error. V is TRBV6-5 and J is TRBJ2-7; D may match TRBD1 or TRBD2 (5 bases each). The CDR3 length is 14 residues. CDR1 MNHEY and CDR2 SVGAGI come from the germline V gene. The CDR3 reads CASSSWGSSYEQCF. The CDR3 region has the DNA TGTGCCAGCAGTTCCTGGGGGAGCTCCTACGAGCAGTGCTTC.

In its sample, this clonotype was seen a few times. This chain links TRBV4-3 with TRBJ1-6, with TRBD1 as a possible D gene (5 bases). CDR1 is LGHNA, CDR2 YSLEER, per germline. V was trimmed by 0 bases and J by 7 bases, leaving 13 bases between them. The CDR3 is made up of 16 amino acids. The CDR3 region has the DNA TGCGCCAGCAGCCAAGATTGGGGGGGATTAAATTCACCCCTCCACTTT. It specifies CASSQDWGGLNSPLHF.

This clonotype was observed a few times. V and J are TRBV6-2 or TRBV6-3 and TRBJ2-7; 8 bases line up with TRBD2. The CDR3 length is 16 residues. Trimming took 4 bases from V and 3 from J; bases not matched to a gene: 11. Germline V gene lookup returns CDR1 MNHEY and CDR2 SVGEGT. DNA of the CDR3: TGTGCCAGCAGTTCTCCTCCGGGACTAGAGATCTACGAGCAGTACTTC. This encodes CASSSPPGLEIYEQYF.

This clonotype was seen only a few times. In nucleotides, the CDR3 is TGCAGTGCTAGGCCCCTAAGGGCGGGGAGTCTCGAGCAGTACTTC. Encoded protein: CSARPLRAGSLEQYF. The chain employs TRBV20-1 and TRBJ2-7; the D gene is possibly TRBD2 (6 bases). Germline assignment: CDR1 DFQATT and CDR2 SNEGSKA (reference sequence). The CDR3 totals 15 residues. With 3 bases removed from V and 6 bases from J, the gap between germline ends came to 21 bases.

This clonotype was seen many times. The chain employs TRBV20-1 and TRBJ1-2; 8 nucleotides align to TRBD1. The V gene end was trimmed by 2 bases and the J gene end by 4 bases; junction bases not matched to a gene: 6. The CDR3 is made up of 14 amino acids. Germline values: CDR1 DFQATT, CDR2 SNEGSKA (reference sequence). The CDR3: CSARPDRGPYGYTF. The CDR3 nucleotides are TGCAGTGCTAGACCCGACAGGGGCCCCTATGGCTACACCTTC.

The CDR3 DNA follows: TGTGCCAGCAGTTTACCTAGCGCCCAATTGGCCGGGGAGCTGTTTTTT. This gives the protein CASSLPSAQLAGELFF. V and J are TRBV12-3 or TRBV12-4 and TRBJ2-2; possibly TRBD2 for D (6 bases). The V and J ends lost 2 bases and 6 bases respectively, with 16 bases between them. The length of the CDR3 is 16 residues.

This clonotype was detected many times. This chain links TRBV20-1 with TRBJ1-1; D gene ambiguous. Trimming removed 5 bases from V and 4 bases from J, with 8 bases in between. This CDR3 has 11 residues. From germline, CDR1 is DFQATT and CDR2 SNEGSKA (reference sequence). CDR3 amino acids: CSAGRLTEAFF. In DNA form, the CDR3 reads TGCAGTGCTGGTCGGCTCACTGAAGCTTTCTTT.

This chain links TRBV28 with TRBJ2-2, with TRBD1 identical over 9 bases. CDR1 and CDR2 (germline): MDHEN, SYDVKM. The trim removed 4 bases at V and 7 bases at J, leaving 4 bases unmatched. The CDR3 is 14 amino acids. CDR3 sequence: CASSWGTGHGELFF. Written as DNA, the CDR3 is TGTGCCAGCAGTTGGGGGACAGGGCACGGGGAGCTGTTTTTT.

This clonotype was recorded a few times. This rearrangement joins TRBV7-8 to TRBJ2-7; a weak D match, TRBD2 (6 bases). Per germline, CDR1 SGHVS and CDR2 FQNEAQ. The CDR3 is made up of 14 amino acids. V lost 5 bases, J lost 4 bases, and 15 bases lay in between. Here the CDR3 reads CASSKERGMYEQYF. The CDR3 DNA sequence: TGTGCCAGCAGCAAGGAACGGGGGATGTACGAGCAGTACTTC.

Note on this clonotype: Just one base apart from a much larger clone, this may be a read error. The chain joins TRBV6-2 or TRBV6-3 to TRBJ2-7; 7 bases fit TRBD1. V lost 2 bases and J lost 0; bases outside the gene matches: 4. Germline CDR1 reads MNHEY; CDR2 reads SVGEGT. This CDR3 comprises 15 residues. CDR3 loop: CASSYPGTVSYEQYF. CDR3 bases: TGTGCCAGCAGTTACCCCGGGACAGTCTCCTACGAGCAGTACTTC.

In this sample, this clonotype turned up many times. The J gene is TRBJ2-5, the V gene TRBV24-1, with 7 bases that match TRBD1. The V gene's germline CDR1 is KGHDR and CDR2 SFDVKD. V was pared by 4 bases and J by 7 bases, with 8 bases of the junction left unmatched. The CDR3 is made up of 14 amino acids. The CDR3 sequence: CATSDATGDLTQYF. CDR3 in DNA: TGTGCCACCAGTGACGCTACAGGGGATCTGACCCAGTACTTC.

The chain is built from TRBV4-3 and TRBJ2-1; 10 bases align to TRBD2. The germline gives CDR1 LGHNA, CDR2 YSLEER. The CDR3 contains 15 residues. V dropped 5 bases and J dropped 9; count of bases not matched to a gene: 10. CDR3 nucleotides: TGCGCCAGCAGCGCGGTGCTAGCGGGAGTCGTTGAGCAGTTCTTC. It encodes CASSAVLAGVVEQFF.

The V gene is TRBV6-2 or TRBV6-3, the J gene TRBJ1-1; D is perhaps TRBD1 (6 bases). The CDR3 is 15 amino acids. With 2 bases removed from V and 4 bases from J, the gap between germline ends came to 14 bases. Germline assignment: CDR1 MNHEY and CDR2 SVGEGT. CDR3 sequence: CASSYNGGRGTEAFF. The CDR3 bases are TGTGCCAGCAGTTACAACGGGGGCAGGGGCACTGAAGCTTTCTTT.

This rearrangement joins TRBV4-1 to TRBJ2-3; D remains unclear. Between the trimmed V and J ends, which lost 1 base and 3 bases, there was a span of 8 bases. There are 14 residues in the CDR3. Germline V gives CDR1 MGHRA, CDR2 YSYEKL. The CDR3: CASSQGPGTDTQYF. In nucleotides, the CDR3 is TGCGCCAGCAGCCAAGGTCCTGGGACAGATACGCAGTATTTT.

V and J are TRBV15 and TRBJ2-3; 7 nucleotides agree with TRBD1. With 0 bases clipped from V and 3 bases from J, the junction kept 6 bases outside the gene matches. This CDR3 is 16 amino acids long. CDR1 LNHNV and CDR2 YYDKDF come from the germline V gene (reference sequence). The CDR3, as DNA: TGTGCCACCAGCAGAGAAGGGGGCTTAAGTACAGATACGCAGTATTTT. It codes for CATSREGGLSTDTQYF.

This chain links TRBV6-2 or TRBV6-3 with TRBJ2-5; 7 bases are a match to TRBD2. The V segment lost 5 bases and the J segment 2 bases; nucleotides outside the gene matches: 8. The germline V gene has CDR1 MNHEY and CDR2 SVGEGT. The CDR3 is 15 residues long. The chain's CDR3 is CASSTTLAAQETQYF. CDR3 bases: TGTGCCAGCAGTACCACCCTAGCGGCTCAAGAGACCCAGTACTTC.

At least ten counts were recorded for this clonotype. This sequence joins TRBV7-2 and TRBJ1-1, with TRBD1 as a possible D gene (5 bases). Trimming shortened V by 3 bases and J by 3 bases, and 14 bases separated the two germline ends. The CDR3 runs 15 residues. Germline CDR1 is SGHTA and CDR2 is FQGNSA. The CDR3 is CASSFDSTRDTEAFF. CDR3 in DNA: TGTGCCAGCAGCTTCGACAGCACGCGGGACACTGAAGCTTTCTTT.

The table lists this clonotype with a few counts. The chain recombines TRBV5-1 with TRBJ2-3; 11 bases align to TRBD2. CDR1 and CDR2 from the germline V gene are SGHRS and YFSETQ. J lost 6 bases, V lost 4 bases, and 7 bases had no gene match. The CDR3 is 15 residues long. As DNA, the CDR3 is TGCGCCAGCAGCGATACTAGCGGGAGCTTCGATACGCAGTATTTT. Its translation is CASSDTSGSFDTQYF. Looking up the rest from reference TRBV5-1 and TRBJ2-3 gives the full variable domain: KAGVTQTPRYLIKTRGQQVTLSCSPISGHRSVSWYQQTPGQGLQFLFEYFSETQRNKGNFPGRFSGRQFSNSRSEMNVSTLELGDSALYLCASSDTSGSFDTQYFGPGTRLTVL.

The CDR3 sequence: CASSFNGGEETQYF. CDR3 nucleotide sequence: TGTGCCAGCAGTTTTAACGGGGGGGAAGAGACCCAGTACTTC. This sequence joins TRBV12-3 or TRBV12-4 and TRBJ2-5, with TRBD2 matching 8 bases. The CDR3 is 14 residues long. V shed 3 bases, J shed 3 bases, and the junction held 3 bases outside the gene matches.

The chain combines TRBV27 with TRBJ1-5; 8 bases map to TRBD1. Per the germline V gene, CDR1 is MNHEY and CDR2 is SMNVEV (reference sequence). The junction had 5 bases not matched to a gene; V was cut back by 4 bases and J by 3 bases. The CDR3 covers 15 residues. CDR3 residues: CASSSTGALNQPQHF. CDR3 nucleotides: TGTGCCAGCAGTTCGACAGGGGCGCTCAATCAGCCCCAGCATTTT.

About this clonotype: One end of the junction is discordant with germline, which a read error may explain. The J gene is TRBJ2-2, the V gene TRBV10-3; D ambiguous. The CDR3 sequence is 16 residues long. The germline CDR1 and CDR2 sequences are ENHRY and SYGVKD. Here the CDR3 reads CAISDPLHAATGELFF. CDR3 in DNA: TGTGCTATCAGTGACCCACTCCATGCGGCGACCGGGGAGCTGTTTTTT.

This clonotype was recorded a few times. The genes are TRBV12-3 or TRBV12-4 and TRBJ1-6; no firm D call. V was trimmed by 2 bases and J by 5 bases, leaving 13 bases between them. The CDR3 is 16 residues long. Written as DNA, the CDR3 is TGTGCCAGCAGTTTATTTGAGAACCACGATAATTCACCCCTCCACTTT. Amino acid sequence: CASSLFENHDNSPLHF.

The chain links TRBV11-2 to TRBJ2-1; the D is unclear. This CDR3 has 18 residues. Germline loops: CDR1 SGHAT, CDR2 FQNNGV. V dropped 5 bases and J dropped 0 bases, with 20 bases sitting between them. The CDR3: CASSPDLLTPSSYNEQFF. The CDR3 coding sequence is TGTGCCAGCAGCCCCGACTTATTGACCCCTTCCTCCTACAATGAGCAGTTCTTC.

This clonotype showed up many times. As DNA, the CDR3 is TGTGCCAGCAGCTTGGCCGGCAGGGGAAGCAATCAGCCCCAGCATTTT. It is translated as CASSLAGRGSNQPQHF. This chain uses TRBV5-6 with TRBJ1-5; TRBD1 might be the D (6 bases). With 0 bases removed from V and 1 base from J, the gap between germline ends came to 11 bases. The germline V gene has CDR1 SGHDT and CDR2 YYEEEE. The CDR3 is made up of 16 amino acids.